Listed below are T cell receptor beta chains from one sample, sequenced in a study of T cells after yellow fever vaccination. TCRdb reanalysed the 5' RACE reads using MiXCR and keeps one entry per CDR3 protein. The sample has approximately 180,000 distinct CDR3 sequences, roughly 6.4% seen once. Here the sequenced sample was CD4+ T cells sorted from PBMCs, taken on the day of the first yellow fever vaccination. These TCRs come from a man aged 18 to 35 who received the YFV17D yellow fever vaccine. Each CDR3 is given with its conserved first and last residue. The D gene is left open where the match is weak. The size of a clone is reported for some rows only, either as once, few or many, or as a class for expanded clones.

TGTGCCAGCAGAGACACGAGCTCCTACAATGAGCAGTTCTTC,CASRDTSSYNEQFF,TRBJ2-1,-,TRBV2,few
TGTGCCAGCAGTTTATTAGCAGCGGGTCAGGCCACAGATACGCAGTATTTT,CASSLLAAGQATDTQYF,TRBJ2-3,-,TRBV28,many
TGTGCCAGCAGCGGAAAGGGGGGTAACACTGAAGCTTTCTTT,CASSGKGGNTEAFF,TRBJ1-1,-,TRBV7-2,few
TGCAGTGCTACCGCTAGCGGGTGGAAGACCCAGTACTTC,CSATASGWKTQYF,TRBJ2-5,TRBD2,TRBV20-1,few
TGCGCCAGCAGCTCAGGACTAGCGGGGAACACAGATACGCAGTATTTT,CASSSGLAGNTDTQYF,TRBJ2-3,TRBD2,TRBV5-1,few
TGTGCCAGCAGCTCAACTTTGAACATTCAGTACTTC,CASSSTLNIQYF,TRBJ2-4,-,TRBV5-6,many
TGTGCCAGCAGTAGGACCGGGACAGGGAGAGGCTACACCTTC,CASSRTGTGRGYTF,TRBJ1-2,TRBD1,TRBV27,-
TGCGCCAGCAGGCAGAGCGGGACAGCGAGAACTGGGCAGTACTTC,CASRQSGTARTGQYF,TRBJ2-7,-,TRBV5-1,many
TGTGCCAGCAGCCAGCTAGCGGGGGCCTACAATGAGCAGTTCTTC,CASSQLAGAYNEQFF,TRBJ2-1,TRBD2,TRBV7-2,many
TGTGCCAGCAGTTATTCGGATGCCCAGCCCCAGCATTTT,CASSYSDAQPQHF,TRBJ1-5,-,TRBV6-5,-
TGCAGTGCTAGGGGACAGGCCTTCTCCTACGAGCAGTACTTC,CSARGQAFSYEQYF,TRBJ2-7,TRBD1,TRBV20-1,-
TGTGCCAGCTCCTTGACAGGGGGTGATGAAAAACTGTTTTTT,CASSLTGGDEKLFF,TRBJ1-4,TRBD1,TRBV18,-
TGCAGTGCTAGTGGGAATTCTCCGGACCAGCCCCAGCATTTT,CSASGNSPDQPQHF,TRBJ1-5,-,TRBV20-1,many
TGTGCCACCAGCAGAGAGGCGACTGCTAACTATGGCTACACCTTC,CATSREATANYGYTF,TRBJ1-2,-,TRBV15,-
TGCAGTGCCCGTCGGGGCTCTAGCACAGATACGCAGTATTTT,CSARRGSSTDTQYF,TRBJ2-3,-,TRBV20-1,many
TGTGCCAGCAGTTACTCGAGGTACGAGCAGTACTTC,CASSYSRYEQYF,TRBJ2-7,-,TRBV6-6,-
TGTGCCAGCAGCAAACACAGGGAGAGCACCGGGGAGCTGTTTTTT,CASSKHRESTGELFF,TRBJ2-2,-,TRBV14,few
TGTGCCAGCAGTCCGACAGGAGATGAAAAACTGTTTTTT,CASSPTGDEKLFF,TRBJ1-4,-,TRBV6-6,many
TGTGCCAGCAGCCCAGGGGACAGGGTCTATGGCTACACCTTC,CASSPGDRVYGYTF,TRBJ1-2,TRBD1,TRBV7-2,-
TGTGCCAGCAGTTCAGACTATGGCTACACCTTC,CASSSDYGYTF,TRBJ1-2,-,TRBV12-3/TRBV12-4,-
TGTGCCACCAGTGATTTGGGAGGCAGCATCACTGAGCAGTTCTTC,CATSDLGGSITEQFF,TRBJ2-1,-,TRBV24-1,few
TGCGCCAGCAGTGAGTTGGCTAGCGGGAACTACGAGCAGTACTTC,CASSELASGNYEQYF,TRBJ2-7,TRBD2,TRBV10-2,many
TGCGCCAGCAGCCTGCTTACAAGGACCCTAGCGGGGTACAATGAGCAGTTCTTC,CASSLLTRTLAGYNEQFF,TRBJ2-1,TRBD2,TRBV5-1,-
TGCGCCAGCAGGGGACAGGGGTACGAGCAGTACTTC,CASRGQGYEQYF,TRBJ2-7,TRBD1,TRBV5-1,many
TGTGCCAGCAGCCAAATGAACACTGAAGCTTTCTTT,CASSQMNTEAFF,TRBJ1-1,-,TRBV3-1,-
TGTGCCACCAGCAGAGGTCAGGGGAATGAGCAGTTCTTC,CATSRGQGNEQFF,TRBJ2-1,-,TRBV15,-
TGTGCCAGCAGCGTTGGAACCTGGGGTGAAGCTTTCTTT,CASSVGTWGEAFF,TRBJ1-1,-,TRBV9,many
TGTGCCAGCAGCCCAGCGGGCGGCACTGAAGCTTTCTTT,CASSPAGGTEAFF,TRBJ1-1,-,TRBV7-9,many
TGTGCCAGCTCACCGCAGGGACTTGCCAATGAGCAGTTCTTC,CASSPQGLANEQFF,TRBJ2-1,-,TRBV18,-
TGTGCCACCAGCAGAGATTTAACAGGATGGAGTGGCTACACCTTC,CATSRDLTGWSGYTF,TRBJ1-2,-,TRBV15,many
TGTGCTACCCGCGACACCGGGGAGCTGTTTTTT,CATRDTGELFF,TRBJ2-2,-,TRBV11-2,many
TGTGCCAGCACCCGGTGGGGGGGGGGGATTCCGAACAATGAGCAGTTCTTC,CASTRWGGGIPNNEQFF,TRBJ2-1,TRBD2,TRBV4-2,many
TGCGCCAGCAGCTCGTCTGGGACTTCTGAAAAACTGTTTTTT,CASSSSGTSEKLFF,TRBJ1-4,-,TRBV5-1,-
TGTGCCAGCAGCTGGCCCTCCTTTGGGAGCGGGGAGCTGTTTTTT,CASSWPSFGSGELFF,TRBJ2-2,-,TRBV7-2,many
TGTGCCAGTCAAAACAGGGGGCAGGGGATGAACACTGCAGCTTTCTTT,CASQNRGQGMNTAAFF,TRBJ1-1,TRBD1,TRBV19,-
TGTGCCAGCTCATTAGGGACGGCAGACTCTGGAAACACCATATATTTT,CASSLGTADSGNTIYF,TRBJ1-3,-,TRBV18,few
TGTGCCAGCAGCTTAGCGCGGGGCCACGAGCAGTACTTC,CASSLARGHEQYF,TRBJ2-7,-,TRBV7-2,many
TGTGCCAGCAGTGACTGGGTTGTAAACACCGGGGAGCTGTTTTTT,CASSDWVVNTGELFF,TRBJ2-2,-,TRBV25-1,few
TGTGCCAGCAGTTCACAGGGTAACTATGGCTACACCTTC,CASSSQGNYGYTF,TRBJ1-2,-,TRBV5-5,few
TGTGCCAGCAGCTTACGCGATGTGCCGACCGGGGAGCTGTTTTTT,CASSLRDVPTGELFF,TRBJ2-2,-,TRBV7-2,-
TGTGCCATCAGTGTATCAACCGGCAATGAGCAGTTCTTC,CAISVSTGNEQFF,TRBJ2-1,-,TRBV10-3,few
TGCGCCAGCAGCTCCCCTTACAGGAACACTGAAGCTTTCTTT,CASSSPYRNTEAFF,TRBJ1-1,-,TRBV5-1,few